Described below is a single TCR beta chain sequence and its context. This sample is drawn from a study of vaccination and CD4 T cells after COVID-19. About the research overall: Nasal swab PCR detected SARS-CoV-2 in convalescent patients; about 9 had mild disease, one severe. Participants were vaccinated with two doses, given as either BNT162b2 or mRNA-1273 vaccine. Convalescents were six males and four females, two of them Hispanic. Samples were collected from three convalescent patients on day 14 and on days 161 to 241 after vaccination.

This CDR3 is built from 13 residues. Per germline, CDR1 SGHAT and CDR2 FQNNGV. V lost 1 base to trimming and J lost 3 bases, with 5 bases between them. Time point noted: late sampling 161 to 241 days after vaccination in a few convalescent patients. TCRdb re-called the PCR reads with MiXCR, one entry per CDR3 protein. The table has about 30,000 distinct CDR3 sequences, roughly 50% seen once. The source material was CD4+ T cells from blood, sampled about 7 months after SARS-CoV-2 vaccination. The chain combines TRBV11-2 with TRBJ2-3; D is undetermined. The clonotype was recovered from a human donor who had recovered from COVID-19. In nucleotides, the CDR3 is TGTGCCAGCAGCTTAGGACCTACAGATACGCAGTATTTT. As protein: CASSLGPTDTQYF.